This T cell receptor (beta chain) was recovered during a study of shared clonotypes between healthy human individuals. Study as a whole: CD4 naive and memory got three plates each, CD8 naive two, CD8 memory one.

This table comes from immunoSEQ multiplex PCR, and its TCRdb copy is limited to in-frame clones, with some not included. The data hold over 400,000 clones, with about 96% observed a single time. The CDR3 is made up of 14 amino acids. Germline trimming cut 0 bases from V and 4 bases from J; bases unmatched to any gene: 2. Germline V gene lookup returns CDR1 MNHEY and CDR2 SVGAGI. The TCR was taken from a woman younger than 45 in good health. The chain has TRBV6-5 and TRBJ1-1; 7 bases fit TRBD1. Source material: naive CD4+ T cells sorted from blood. Subset indicated: CD45RA+ positively selected. This CDR3 is CASSYSTGSTEAFF. CDR3 DNA: TGTGCCAGCAGTTACTCGACAGGGTCCACTGAAGCTTTCTTT.